The rows below give T cell receptor beta chains drawn from one sample of a study of T-cell memory formation after mild COVID-19. TCRdb called the 5' RACE reads again in MiXCR, with one record for every CDR3 protein. The sample lists approximately 350,000 distinct CDR3 sequences, approximately 29% occurring once. Sequencing was performed on PBMCs or a T cell subset sorted from them (not recorded which). The receptor set was obtained from an adult woman who had mild COVID-19 (a few samples of this study predate the infection). Cell type and time point are not known. Each CDR3 is given with its conserved first and last residue.

CDR3 protein: CSVEGRGVVNTEAFF
V gene: TRBV29-1

CDR3 protein: CSALETRTQYF
V gene: TRBV20-1

CDR3 protein: CASSPKPGQGLRTDTQYF
V gene: TRBV27

CDR3 protein: CASSWQGAGDGYTF
V gene: TRBV5-1

CDR3 protein: CASSWSGQKNTEAFF
V gene: TRBV5-1

CDR3 protein: CASTQGSVNTEAFF
V gene: TRBV6-5

CDR3 protein: CASSFQGGRRDEQFF
V gene: TRBV12-3/TRBV12-4

CDR3 protein: CSVELPSGGLDTQYF
V gene: TRBV29-1

CDR3 protein: CASTTGQYF
V gene: TRBV5-5

CDR3 protein: CASISSGRYNEQFF
V gene: TRBV7-2

CDR3 protein: CSVEDLRGSGELFF
V gene: TRBV29-1

CDR3 protein: CASSFPTSRETQYF
V gene: TRBV7-9

CDR3 protein: CASSILAGSYNEQFF
V gene: TRBV5-1

CDR3 protein: CASTGLAQSTDTQYF
V gene: TRBV5-1

CDR3 protein: CASINLGSSYEQYF
V gene: TRBV2

CDR3 protein: CSARDPLEGGETQYF
V gene: TRBV20-1

CDR3 protein: CSALPGTGRNEQYF
V gene: TRBV20-1

CDR3 protein: CASSQEGTGGQETQYF
V gene: TRBV4-1

CDR3 protein: CASSPRDRGPQETQYF
V gene: TRBV7-3

CDR3 protein: CASSLRTDYGYTF
V gene: TRBV28

CDR3 protein: CASSLSLGRGHMNTEAFF
V gene: TRBV7-6

CDR3 protein: CASSPRPWTEPNTEAFF
V gene: TRBV12-3/TRBV12-4

CDR3 protein: CASSRGQVGDTQYF
V gene: TRBV6-5

CDR3 protein: CASSLGLSGAETQYF
V gene: TRBV7-3

CDR3 protein: CASSPRGDEQYF
V gene: TRBV18

CDR3 protein: CASSLLGRGTGQTGELFF
V gene: TRBV5-4

CDR3 protein: CASSWGGQGARNEQYF
V gene: TRBV12-3/TRBV12-4

CDR3 protein: CASSFGGEETQYF
V gene: TRBV5-1